The 9 T cell receptor beta chains reported below all come from one sample, sequenced in a study of blood T cell repertoires in COVID-19. Method: immunoSEQ multiplex PCR; TCRdb's copy keeps in-frame clones and lacks some. The data show more than 150,000 clones, 85% to 90% seen once. Input material: peripheral blood. These receptors were obtained from a man aged 45-60 years with active or convalescent COVID-19.

The CDR3 reads CAIRGQGAYSGNTIYF. CDR3 in DNA: TGTGCCATCAGGGGACAGGGGGCTTACTCTGGAAACACCATATATTTT. The chain recombines TRBV10-3 with TRBJ1-3; 12 bases are shared with TRBD1. Germline trimming cut 6 bases from V and 0 bases from J; bases unmatched to any gene: 3. CDR1 and CDR2 (germline): ENHRY, SYGVKD. This CDR3 region has 16 residues.

There are a few counts of this clone. The chain uses TRBV4-3 and TRBJ1-2; the D gene is possibly TRBD1 (5 bases). Trimming cost V 0 bases and J 4 bases, with 12 bases left between them. The V gene's germline CDR1 is LGHNA and CDR2 YSLEER. This CDR3 is 15 amino acids long. In DNA, the CDR3 is TGCGCCAGCAGCCAAGATATAGGGGCAGGCTATGGCTACACCTTC. Translation: CASSQDIGAGYGYTF.

This clone has a handful of counts. This chain joins TRBV10-3 and TRBJ2-1; tentative D call: TRBD2 (5 bases). There are 14 residues in the CDR3. Trimming left V 4 bases short and J 3 bases short, with 10 bases between. Germline V lookup: CDR1 ENHRY, CDR2 SYGVKD. CDR3 nucleotides: TGTGCCATCAGTGCGAGCGGCGTCTACAATGAGCAGTTCTTC. Translating it yields CAISASGVYNEQFF.

This clone was counted a single time. The V and J genes are TRBV3-1 (or the pseudogene TRBV3-2) and TRBJ2-2; TRBD2 might be the D (5 bases). V was clipped by 1 base and J by 7 bases, with 7 bases between them. The CDR3 has 13 amino acids. Germline-derived CDR1 and CDR2 are LGHDT and YNNKEL (reference sequence). This CDR3 is CASSQGGLGELFF. The CDR3 DNA follows: TGTGCCAGCAGCCAAGGAGGGCTCGGGGAGCTGTTTTTT.

CDR3 protein: CASSRGQRPYTDTQYF. In DNA form, the CDR3 reads TGTGCCAGCAGCCGAGGACAGAGACCTTACACAGATACGCAGTATTTT. The genes are TRBV3-1 (or the pseudogene TRBV3-2) and TRBJ2-3; TRBD1 is a possible D gene (6 bases). There are 16 residues in the CDR3. From germline, CDR1 is LGHDT and CDR2 YNNKEL (reference sequence). The V end was cut by 4 bases, the J end by 2 bases, with 16 bases between.

This chain uses TRBV19 with TRBJ1-1; 9 bases are shared with TRBD1. This CDR3 comprises 13 residues. V lost 6 bases to trimming and J lost 6 bases; unmatched junction nucleotides: 5. Germline V gene lookup returns CDR1 LNHDA and CDR2 SQIVND (reference sequence). This CDR3 is CASSQQGASEAFF. The CDR3 bases are TGTGCCAGTAGCCAACAGGGGGCCTCTGAAGCTTTCTTT.

The chain links TRBV9 to TRBJ1-1, with 10 nucleotides matching TRBD1. CDR1 is SGDLS and CDR2 is YYNGEE in the germline V gene. V was clipped by 0 bases and J by 2 bases; unmatched bases: 7. CDR3 size: 17 residues. The CDR3 sequence: CASSVDLGDRGNTEAFF. CDR3 nucleotides: TGTGCCAGCAGCGTAGATTTAGGGGACAGGGGAAACACTGAAGCTTTCTTT.

V gene TRBV7-2 combines with J gene TRBJ2-7; 7 positions match TRBD2. In germline, CDR1 is SGHTA, CDR2 FQGNSA. V dropped 1 base and J dropped 0; count of bases not matched to a gene: 3. The CDR3 has 15 residues. DNA for the CDR3: TGTGCCAGCAGCTTAGGGCTAGCGGCCTCCTACGAGCAGTACTTC. Protein product: CASSLGLAASYEQYF. The variable domain in full, completed from reference TRBV7-2 and TRBJ2-7, reads GAGVSQSPSNKVTEKGKDVELRCDPISGHTALYWYRQSLGQGLEFLIYFQGNSAPDKSGLPSDRFSAERTGGSVSTLTIQRTQQEDSAVYLCASSLGLAASYEQYFGPGTRLTVT.

The CDR3 loop is CAWSTAGPPDTQYF. The CDR3 DNA reads TGTGCCTGGAGTACCGCGGGGCCCCCAGATACGCAGTATTTT. This chain uses TRBV30 with TRBJ2-3; TRBD2 is a possible D gene (6 bases). The V gene's germline CDR1 is GTSNPN and CDR2 SVGIG (reference sequence). The CDR3 consists of 14 residues. Trimming stripped 2 bases from V and 4 bases from J, with 13 bases between.